One and the same sample provided the 20 T cell receptor beta chains below, sequenced in a study of Ad26.COV2.S vaccination and SARS-CoV-2 variants. The table came from immunoSEQ multiplex PCR; TCRdb's copy has only in-frame clones and leaves some out. Of about 680,000 clones in the sample, 89% are singletons; the top ten hold over 1.3%. Treatment: around 19 received Ad26.COV2.S at low or high dose, single or two shots; roughly 5 received placebo; per-sample allocation not given. Day 63 after the first injection of vaccine or placebo was the sampling time. The starting material was peripheral blood, obtained in a trial of Ad26.COV2.S vaccine versus placebo. The origin of the receptors is a person aged 18-60 years who received the Ad26.COV2.S COVID-19 vaccine or a placebo.

The chain carries TRBV6-6 and TRBJ2-4; the match to TRBD2 covers 8 bases. The CDR3 length is 16 residues. Germline CDR1 reads MNHNY; CDR2 reads SVGAGI (reference sequence). V was clipped by 8 bases and J by 0 bases; unmatched bases: 9. The CDR3 loop is CASRVAGGRAKNIQYF. DNA for the CDR3: TGTGCCAGCCGGGTGGCGGGGGGCAGAGCCAAAAACATTCAGTACTTC.

The chain links TRBV10-2 to TRBJ2-6; D is undetermined. CDR1 and CDR2 (germline): WSHSY, SAAADI. The length of the CDR3 is 15 residues. V was trimmed by 6 bases and J by 0 bases, leaving 9 bases between them. The CDR3 nucleotides read TGCGCCAGCAGCCCCCAACCCTCTGGGGCCAACGTCCTGACTTTC. Amino acid sequence: CASSPQPSGANVLTF.

This clone was picked up a small number of times. This chain joins TRBV5-4 and TRBJ2-7; D is tentatively TRBD1 or TRBD2 (5 bases each). The CDR3 extends over 12 amino acids. CDR1 is SGHNT and CDR2 is YYREEE in the germline V gene (reference sequence). V lost 4 bases and J 5 bases, leaving 10 bases between the germline ends. This CDR3 reads CASSEGPDEQYF. The CDR3 DNA reads as TGTGCCAGCAGCGAGGGACCAGACGAGCAGTACTTC.

The chain is built from TRBV9 and TRBJ1-6; D gene ambiguous. The CDR3 is 13 amino acids. CDR1 is SGDLS and CDR2 is YYNGEE in the germline V gene. The V end lost 0 bases, the J end lost 8 bases, and 6 bases lay between the germline ends. CDR3 sequence reads: CASSVGYDSPLHF. The CDR3 nucleotides are TGTGCCAGCAGCGTAGGATACGATTCACCCCTCCACTTT.

The rearrangement joins TRBV6-6 to TRBJ1-2; D is possibly TRBD1 (6 bases). Trimming shortened V by 4 bases and J by 1 base, and 16 bases separated the two germline ends. Germline V gene lookup returns CDR1 MNHNY and CDR2 SVGAGI (reference sequence). This CDR3 has 16 residues. This chain's CDR3 is CASSSTEGVYNYGYTF. CDR3 bases: TGTGCCAGCAGTTCAACCGAGGGGGTCTATAACTATGGCTACACCTTC.

This clone was seen only a few times. The chain combines TRBV6-4 with TRBJ2-1; 14 bases line up with TRBD2. Trimming took 3 bases from V and 14 from J; bases not matched to a gene: 3. This CDR3 contains 13 residues. Germline lookup yields CDR1 MRHNA and CDR2 SNTAGT. In nucleotides, the CDR3 is TGTGCCAGCAGTGAAGGGACTAGCGGGAGCAAGTTCTTC. Encoded protein: CASSEGTSGSKFF.

Note on this clone: A junction boundary mismatches the germline segment, possibly from a read error. The rearrangement links TRBV27 to TRBJ1-5; a weak D match, TRBD1 (6 bases). This CDR3 has 15 residues. Germline V lookup: CDR1 MNHEY, CDR2 SMNVEV (reference sequence). This chain's CDR3 is CASSFRQGRNQPQHF. The CDR3, as DNA: TGTGCCAGCAGTTTTCGCCAGGGGAGGAATCAACCCCAGCATTTT.

The rearrangement uses TRBV6-2 or TRBV6-3 and TRBJ2-1; D possibly matches TRBD1 or TRBD2 (5 bases each). The germline V gene has CDR1 MNHEY and CDR2 SVGEGT. The length of the CDR3 is 12 residues. V was clipped by 0 bases and J by 10 bases, with 7 bases between them. For the CDR3, the DNA is TGTGCCAGCAGTTACTCCGGGACCGAGCAGTTCTTC. It is translated as CASSYSGTEQFF.

J is TRBJ2-3 and V is TRBV5-1, with 11 positions matching TRBD2. In germline, CDR1 is SGHRS, CDR2 YFSETQ. V lost 3 bases to trimming and J lost 2 bases; unmatched junction nucleotides: 8. This CDR3 is 17 amino acids long. CDR3: CASSSPLAGGNTDTQYF. CDR3 nucleotides: TGCGCCAGCAGCTCGCCCCTAGCGGGAGGAAACACAGATACGCAGTATTTT.

The chain employs TRBV14 and TRBJ1-1; TRBD1 agrees at 8 bases. V was clipped by 4 bases and J by 8 bases; unmatched bases: 12. This CDR3 is 15 amino acids long. Germline CDR1 is SGHDN and CDR2 is FVKESK. DNA of the CDR3: TGTGCCAGCAGCCGAGACAGGGGCGAGAGAATAGAAGCTTTCTTT. Its translation is CASSRDRGERIEAFF. Looking up the rest from reference TRBV14 and TRBJ1-1 gives the full variable domain: EAGVTQFPSHSVIEKGQTVTLRCDPISGHDNLYWYRRVMGKEIKFLLHFVKESKQDESGMPNNRFLAERTGGTYSTLKVQPAELEDSGVYFCASSRDRGERIEAFFGQGTRLTVV.

The chain joins TRBV7-6 to TRBJ1-3, with 12 positions matching TRBD1. V lost 5 bases, J lost 0 bases, and 8 bases stayed unmatched. In germline, CDR1 is SGHVS, CDR2 FNYEAQ. This CDR3 has 18 amino acids. The CDR3 reads CASSPYGTGGSSGNTIYF. The CDR3 coding sequence is TGTGCCAGCAGCCCCTACGGGACAGGGGGCAGCTCTGGAAACACCATATATTTT. The whole variable domain, filled in from reference TRBV7-6 and TRBJ1-3, reads GAGVSQSPRYKVTKRGQDVALRCDPISGHVSLYWYRQALGQGPEFLTYFNYEAQQDKSGLPNDRFSAERPEGSISTLTIQRTEQRDSAMYRCASSPYGTGGSSGNTIYFGEGSWLTVV.

This chain joins TRBV5-1 and TRBJ2-7, with 9 bases matching TRBD1. This CDR3 comprises 16 residues. J gave up 1 base and V 3 bases, and 8 bases lay outside the gene matches. Germline values: CDR1 SGHRS, CDR2 YFSETQ. In DNA form, the CDR3 reads TGCGCCAGCAGCTCAATCCCGGGACAGGGTTCCTACGAGCAGTACTTC. It yields the protein CASSSIPGQGSYEQYF.

The genes are TRBV5-5 and TRBJ1-5; 7 positions match TRBD1. Germline assignment: CDR1 SGHKS and CDR2 YYEKEE (reference sequence). The length of the CDR3 is 14 residues. V was pared by 4 bases and J by 2 bases, with 3 bases of the junction left unmatched. CDR3 residues: CASSRTGGNQPQHF. CDR3 nucleotide sequence: TGTGCCAGCAGCAGAACAGGGGGCAATCAGCCCCAGCATTTT. Full variable domain (rest looked up from reference TRBV5-5 and TRBJ1-5): DAGVTQSPTHLIKTRGQQVTLRCSPISGHKSVSWYQQVLGQGPQFIFQYYEKEERGRGNFPDRFSARQFPNYSSELNVNALLLGDSALYLCASSRTGGNQPQHFGDGTRLSIL.

The rearrangement uses TRBV4-2 and TRBJ2-7, with 12 bases matching TRBD2. V shed 0 bases, J shed 5 bases, and the junction held 8 bases outside the gene matches. Germline assignment: CDR1 LGHNA and CDR2 YNFKEQ. This CDR3 is built from 17 residues. The CDR3 nucleotides are TGTGCCAGCAGCCAAGAGATAGGGGGACTAGCGGGTCACGAGCAGTACTTC. This gives the protein CASSQEIGGLAGHEQYF.

The V and J genes are TRBV29-1 and TRBJ2-2, with 13 bases fitting TRBD2. The germline CDR1 and CDR2 sequences are SQVTM and ANQGSEA. The V segment lost 5 bases and the J segment 7 bases; nucleotides outside the gene matches: 7. This CDR3 has 15 residues. CDR3 in DNA: TGCAGCGTTTCCACTAGCGGGAGGGCAGGCGGGGAGCTGTTTTTT. The encoded protein is CSVSTSGRAGGELFF.

The chain uses TRBV6-5 and TRBJ2-7, with TRBD2 matching 10 bases. The CDR3 has 15 amino acids. Germline CDR1 MNHEY, CDR2 SVGAGI. V was pared by 6 bases and J by 3 bases, with 8 bases of the junction left unmatched. The CDR3 DNA reads as TGTGCCAGCAGCTCCGGACTAGCGGTCTACTACGAGCAGTACTTC. As protein: CASSSGLAVYYEQYF.

V gene TRBV7-8 combines with J gene TRBJ2-1; TRBD1 matches at 8 bases. V dropped 5 bases and J dropped 9; count of bases not matched to a gene: 6. Germline V gene data show CDR1 as SGHVS and CDR2 as FQNEAQ. CDR3 length: 13 residues. CDR3 sequence: CASSPTGVGEQFF. The DNA for the CDR3 is TGTGCCAGCAGCCCGACAGGGGTTGGTGAGCAGTTCTTC.

Here the CDR3 DNA reads TGTGCCAGCAGCCAGCGGACAGGGCAAGGAAACACCATATATTTT. Amino acids: CASSQRTGQGNTIYF. The chain couples TRBV7-9 to TRBJ1-3; 8 bases agree with TRBD1. Trimming cost V 5 bases and J 4 bases; bases outside gene matches: 7. The CDR3 consists of 15 residues. CDR1 SEHNR and CDR2 FQNEAQ come from the germline V gene (reference sequence).

The gene calls are TRBV25-1 and TRBJ1-5; TRBD1 might be the D (5 bases). Germline V gene sequence: CDR1 MGHDK, CDR2 SYGVNS. There are 13 residues in the CDR3. Trimming stripped 1 base from V and 5 bases from J, with 6 bases between. This CDR3 reads CASSEWGDQPQHF. CDR3 in DNA: TGTGCCAGCAGTGAATGGGGGGATCAGCCCCAGCATTTT.

The chain combines TRBV27 with TRBJ2-7; D remains unclear. The CDR3 consists of 15 residues. With 8 bases removed from V and 4 bases from J, the gap between germline ends came to 21 bases. Germline values: CDR1 MNHEY, CDR2 SMNVEV (reference sequence). The CDR3 DNA is TGTGCCAGCCGGTCCACCAAGGCAGGATCATACGAGCAGTACTTC. This gives the protein CASRSTKAGSYEQYF.